The present entry profiles one TCR beta chain with its context. Its cognate antigen is unknown. The sample is drawn from a study of human thymus T cells. Study observations and caveats: Overlap was high between thymic repertoires from unrelated individuals, as reported in related research.

Produced via immunoSEQ multiplex PCR; TCRdb's table is partial and in-frame only. The sample carries roughly 130,000 clones, just under 95% recorded once. The thymus tissue came from resections taken during corrective heart surgery. The V and J ends lost 6 bases and 11 bases, in that order; junction bases with no gene match: 12. Germline CDR1 MNHEY, CDR2 SVGAGI. The CDR3 loop spans 13 amino acids. This chain uses TRBV6-5 with TRBJ1-1, with 7 bases fitting TRBD1. The sample taken for sequencing was thymus tissue. The TCR sequence derives from a boy in the first two years of life with a congenital heart defect but otherwise immunologically healthy. The CDR3 DNA reads as TGTGCCAGCAGCCTAGAACCTCAGGGGGGGGCTTTCTTT. It yields the protein CASSLEPQGGAFF.